Sequencing of this TCR beta chain was carried out in a study of read filtering for tumor transcriptome and immune sequencing. In the study overall: RNA-seq yielded only about 80 to 1,400 TCR reads, IR-seq about 4 to 10.27 million. Study results and limitations: IR-seq and RNA-seq agreed better without single-read clonotypes.

From 400 to 450 ng of RNA, a library with molecular barcoded alpha/delta and beta/gamma adaptors was made. One entry per CDR3 protein results from TCRdb running MiXCR on the reads. The data hold approximately 24,000 distinct CDR3 sequences, with about 20% observed a single time. From germline, CDR1 is DFQATT and CDR2 SNEGSKA (reference sequence). The ends lost 6 bases at V and 3 bases at J; junction bases unmatched: 1. The CDR3 runs to 11 residues. This clonotype came up a few times. Its antigen is undetermined. Sequencing was performed on a population of CD138-negative cells sorted from bone marrow. The clonotype was recovered from a donor aged 40 or over with multiple myeloma. The chain couples TRBV20-1 to TRBJ1-2, with 7 bases that match TRBD1. In nucleotides, the CDR3 is TGCAGTGCCGGGACAGACTATGGCTACACCTTC. Amino acid sequence: CSAGTDYGYTF.